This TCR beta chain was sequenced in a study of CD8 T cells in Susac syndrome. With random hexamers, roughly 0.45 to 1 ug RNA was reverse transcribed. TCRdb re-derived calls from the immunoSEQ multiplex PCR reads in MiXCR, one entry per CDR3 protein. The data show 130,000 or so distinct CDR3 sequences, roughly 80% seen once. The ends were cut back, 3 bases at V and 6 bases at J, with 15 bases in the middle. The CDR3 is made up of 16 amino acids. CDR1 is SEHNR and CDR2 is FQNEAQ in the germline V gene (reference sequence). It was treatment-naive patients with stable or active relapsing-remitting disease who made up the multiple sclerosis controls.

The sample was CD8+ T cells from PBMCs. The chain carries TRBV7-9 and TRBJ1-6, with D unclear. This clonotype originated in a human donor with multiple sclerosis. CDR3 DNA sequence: TGTGCCAGCAGCTTCGGGTCGGCAATCCTTAATTCACCCCTCCACTTT. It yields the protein CASSFGSAILNSPLHF.